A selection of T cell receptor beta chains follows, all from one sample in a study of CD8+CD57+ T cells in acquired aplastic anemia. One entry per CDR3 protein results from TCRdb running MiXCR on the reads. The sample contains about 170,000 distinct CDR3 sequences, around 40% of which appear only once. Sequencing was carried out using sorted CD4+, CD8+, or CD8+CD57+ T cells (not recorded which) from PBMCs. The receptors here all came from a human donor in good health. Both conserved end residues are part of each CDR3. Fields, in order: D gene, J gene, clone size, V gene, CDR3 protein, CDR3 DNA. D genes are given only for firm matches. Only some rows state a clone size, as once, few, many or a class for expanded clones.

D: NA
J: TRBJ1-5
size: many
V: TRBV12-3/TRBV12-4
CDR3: CASSPRMGNQPQHF
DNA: TGTGCCAGCAGTCCGAGAATGGGCAATCAGCCCCAGCATTTT

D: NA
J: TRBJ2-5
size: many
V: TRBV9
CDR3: CASTRDRGQETQYF
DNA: TGTGCCAGCACCCGGGACCGGGGGCAAGAGACCCAGTACTTC

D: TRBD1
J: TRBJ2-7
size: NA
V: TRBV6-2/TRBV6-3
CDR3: CASSYSSSFGTGAKDEQYF
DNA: TGTGCCAGCAGTTACTCGTCATCATTCGGGACAGGGGCAAAGGACGAGCAGTACTTC

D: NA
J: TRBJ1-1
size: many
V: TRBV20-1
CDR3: CSARGRARTEAFF
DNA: TGCAGTGCTAGAGGTAGGGCAAGGACTGAAGCTTTCTTT

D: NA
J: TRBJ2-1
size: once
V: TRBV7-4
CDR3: CASQSLRGQYNEQFF
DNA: TGTGCCAGCCAATCTCTTCGGGGGCAGTACAATGAGCAGTTCTTC

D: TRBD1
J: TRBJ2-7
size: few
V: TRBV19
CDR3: CATQDRAGLYYEQYF
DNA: TGTGCCACTCAAGACAGGGCCGGTTTATACTACGAGCAGTACTTC

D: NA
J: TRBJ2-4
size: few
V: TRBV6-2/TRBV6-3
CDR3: CASSYPARDPGLGIHKNIQYF
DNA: TGTGCCAGCAGTTACCCAGCCCGGGACCCAGGATTGGGAATACACAAAAACATTCAGTACTTC

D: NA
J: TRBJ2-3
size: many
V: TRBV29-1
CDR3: CSVVRSTDTQYF
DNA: TGCAGCGTTGTTCGTAGCACAGATACGCAGTATTTT

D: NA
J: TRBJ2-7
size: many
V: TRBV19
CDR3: CASSIDPQGSYEQYF
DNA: TGTGCCAGTAGTATAGATCCGCAGGGGAGCTACGAGCAGTACTTC

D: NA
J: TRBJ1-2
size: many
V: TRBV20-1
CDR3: CSAPSVGSGYTF
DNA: TGCAGTGCTCCCTCCGTCGGAAGTGGCTACACCTTC

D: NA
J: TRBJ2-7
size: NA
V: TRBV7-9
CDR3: CASSSRWEQYF
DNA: TGTGCCAGCAGCTCGAGGTGGGAGCAGTACTTC

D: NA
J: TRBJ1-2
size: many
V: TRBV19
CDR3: CASSTSFRRDGYTF
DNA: TGTGCCAGTAGTACCTCGTTCCGGCGCGATGGCTACACCTTC

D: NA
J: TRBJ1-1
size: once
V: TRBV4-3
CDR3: CASSQVKGSGNTQAFF
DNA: TGCGCCAGCAGCCAAGTCAAAGGTTCAGGGAACACTCAAGCTTTCTTT

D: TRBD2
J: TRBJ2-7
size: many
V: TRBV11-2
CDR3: CASSLGRGGSGPPYEQYF
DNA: TGTGCCAGCAGCTTAGGCCGTGGGGGTAGCGGGCCGCCCTACGAGCAGTACTTC

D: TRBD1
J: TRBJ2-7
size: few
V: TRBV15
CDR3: CATSRYGTGLNEQYF
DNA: TGTGCCACCAGCAGATACGGGACAGGGCTGAACGAGCAGTACTTC

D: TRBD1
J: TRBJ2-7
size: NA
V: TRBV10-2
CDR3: CASSESVGRGSSYEQYF
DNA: TGCGCCAGCAGTGAGTCGGTAGGCAGGGGGAGCTCCTACGAGCAGTACTTC

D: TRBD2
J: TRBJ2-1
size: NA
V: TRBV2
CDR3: CASSQGRGQDYNEQFF
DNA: TGTGCCAGCAGTCAAGGGAGGGGTCAGGACTACAATGAGCAGTTCTTC

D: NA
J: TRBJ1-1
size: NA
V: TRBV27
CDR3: CASSPRFVPEAFF
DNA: TGTGCCAGCAGTCCGAGGTTTGTGCCCGAAGCTTTCTTT

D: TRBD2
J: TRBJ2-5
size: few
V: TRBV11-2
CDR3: CASSLGIGVAGSGETQYF
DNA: TGTGCCAGCAGCTTAGGGATAGGGGTAGCGGGGTCCGGGGAGACCCAGTACTTC

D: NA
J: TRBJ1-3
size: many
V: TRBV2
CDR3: CASSEVGVPGNTIYF
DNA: TGTGCCAGCAGTGAAGTCGGGGTCCCTGGAAACACCATATATTTT

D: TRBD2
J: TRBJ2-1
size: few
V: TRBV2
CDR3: CASRRGLAGGSEQFF
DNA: TGTGCCAGCAGGCGGGGACTAGCGGGGGGGAGTGAGCAGTTCTTC

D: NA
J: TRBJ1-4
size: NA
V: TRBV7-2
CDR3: CASSRTGPEKLFF
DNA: TGTGCCAGCAGCCGAACCGGGCCAGAAAAACTGTTTTTT

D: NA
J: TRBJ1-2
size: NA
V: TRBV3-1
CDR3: CASSKSDNYGYTF
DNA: TGTGCCAGCAGTAAGTCAGACAACTATGGCTACACCTTC

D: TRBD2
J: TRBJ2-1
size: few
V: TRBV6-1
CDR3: CASSPPRLAPYNEQFF
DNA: TGTGCCAGCAGTCCCCCCCGACTAGCGCCCTACAATGAGCAGTTCTTC

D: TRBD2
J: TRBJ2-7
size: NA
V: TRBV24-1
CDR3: CATSGLAGTYEQYF
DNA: TGTGCCACCTCGGGACTAGCGGGAACCTACGAGCAGTACTTC

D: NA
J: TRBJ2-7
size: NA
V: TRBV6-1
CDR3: CASTGGARQYF
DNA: TGTGCCAGCACTGGAGGGGCTAGGCAGTACTTC

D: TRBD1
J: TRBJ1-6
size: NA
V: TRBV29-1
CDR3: CSARLGTANSPPHF
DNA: TGCAGCGCGCGCCTCGGGACAGCTAATTCACCCCCCCACTTT

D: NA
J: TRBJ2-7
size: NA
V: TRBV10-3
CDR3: CAISVSGNPYEQYF
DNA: TGTGCCATCAGTGTTTCAGGGAATCCCTACGAGCAGTACTTC

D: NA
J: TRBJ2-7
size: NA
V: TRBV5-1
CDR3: CASSFTGPPAYEQYF
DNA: TGCGCCAGCAGCTTCACAGGCCCTCCAGCATACGAGCAGTACTTC

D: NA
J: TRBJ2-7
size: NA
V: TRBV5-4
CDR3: CASSLWASYEQYF
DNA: TGTGCCAGCAGCTTGTGGGCCTCCTACGAGCAGTACTTC

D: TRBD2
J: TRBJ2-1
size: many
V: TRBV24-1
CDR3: CATSEGTSGGYNEQFF
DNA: TGTGCCACCAGTGAGGGGACTAGCGGGGGATACAATGAGCAGTTCTTC

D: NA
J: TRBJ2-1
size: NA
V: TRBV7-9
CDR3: CASRPTNEQFF
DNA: TGTGCCAGCAGACCTACCAATGAGCAGTTCTTC

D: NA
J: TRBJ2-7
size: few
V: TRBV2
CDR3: CASRTGYYEQYF
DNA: TGTGCCAGCAGGACGGGGTACTACGAGCAGTACTTC

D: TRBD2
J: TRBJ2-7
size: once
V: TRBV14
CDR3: CASSYGTSGTYEQYF
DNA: TGTGCCAGCAGCTACGGGACTAGCGGCACCTACGAGCAGTACTTC

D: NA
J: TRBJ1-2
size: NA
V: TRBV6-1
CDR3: CASTSGTPKGYGYTF
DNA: TGTGCCAGCACCTCGGGGACTCCAAAGGGCTATGGCTACACCTTC

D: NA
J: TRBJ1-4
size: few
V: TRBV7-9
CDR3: CASSSRVGPINEKLFF
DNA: TGTGCCAGCAGCTCCAGGGTCGGTCCTATTAATGAAAAACTGTTTTTT

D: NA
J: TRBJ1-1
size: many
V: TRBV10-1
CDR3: CASSDGSAGDGAEAFF
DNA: TGCGCCAGCAGTGATGGATCGGCGGGGGACGGCGCTGAAGCTTTCTTT

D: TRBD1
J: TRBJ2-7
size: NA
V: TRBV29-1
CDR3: CSAMDRGTSYEQYF
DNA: TGCAGCGCAATGGACAGGGGGACATCCTACGAGCAGTACTTC

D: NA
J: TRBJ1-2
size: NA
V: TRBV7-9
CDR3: CASSLGSGHTF
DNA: TGTGCCAGCAGCTTAGGGAGTGGCCACACCTTC

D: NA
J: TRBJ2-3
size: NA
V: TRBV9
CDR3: CASSDRVGSDTQYF
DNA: TGTGCCAGCAGCGACAGGGTAGGGTCAGATACGCAGTATTTT

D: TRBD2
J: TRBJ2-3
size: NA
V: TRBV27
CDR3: CASSLSYVGLAGGTDTQYF
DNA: TGTGCCAGCAGTTTATCCTACGTCGGACTAGCGGGAGGAACAGATACGCAGTATTTT

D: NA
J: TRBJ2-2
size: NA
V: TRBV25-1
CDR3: CASSALANTGELFF
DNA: TGTGCCAGCAGTGCTCTCGCGAACACCGGGGAGCTGTTTTTT

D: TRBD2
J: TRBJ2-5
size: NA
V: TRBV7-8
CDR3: CASWSTSGETQYF
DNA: TGTGCCAGCTGGTCGACTAGCGGAGAGACCCAGTACTTC

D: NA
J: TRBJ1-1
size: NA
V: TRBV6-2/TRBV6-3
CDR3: CAGSYSARTEAFF
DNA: TGTGCCGGCAGTTACTCGGCTAGGACCGAAGCTTTCTTT

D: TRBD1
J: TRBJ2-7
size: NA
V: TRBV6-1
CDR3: CASSLTGGSINEQYF
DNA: TGTGCCAGCAGCCTAACAGGGGGATCCATTAACGAGCAGTACTTC

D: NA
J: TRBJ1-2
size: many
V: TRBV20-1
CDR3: CSARGGGPYNYGYTF
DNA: TGCAGTGCTAGAGGGGGAGGACCTTACAACTATGGCTACACCTTC

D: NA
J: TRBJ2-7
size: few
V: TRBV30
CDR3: CAWGDSSSYEQYF
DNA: TGTGCCTGGGGGGACTCTAGCTCCTACGAGCAGTACTTC

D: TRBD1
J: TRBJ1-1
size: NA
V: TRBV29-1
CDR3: CSVGTGVVNTEAFF
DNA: TGCAGCGTTGGGACAGGAGTCGTGAACACTGAAGCTTTCTTT

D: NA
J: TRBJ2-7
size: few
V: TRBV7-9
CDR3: CASSLAHYEQYF
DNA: TGTGCCAGCAGCTTAGCGCACTACGAGCAGTACTTC

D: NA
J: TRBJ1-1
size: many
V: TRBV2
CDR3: CASARQRDTEAFF
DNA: TGTGCCAGCGCGAGACAGAGAGACACTGAAGCTTTCTTT

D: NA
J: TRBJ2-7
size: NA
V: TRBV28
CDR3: CASSFGGGTIYEQYF
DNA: TGTGCCAGCAGTTTTGGAGGGGGGACCATCTACGAGCAGTACTTC

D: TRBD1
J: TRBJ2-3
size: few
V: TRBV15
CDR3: CATSTGQGTDTQYF
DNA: TGTGCCACCAGCACGGGACAGGGCACAGATACGCAGTATTTT

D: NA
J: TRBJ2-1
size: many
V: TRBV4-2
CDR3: CASSQEFSYYNEQFF
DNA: TGTGCCAGCAGCCAAGAATTCAGCTACTACAATGAGCAGTTCTTC

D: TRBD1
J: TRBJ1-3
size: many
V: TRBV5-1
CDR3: CASTPRTGSSDTIYF
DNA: TGCGCCAGCACCCCCAGGACAGGGTCTTCGGACACCATATATTTT

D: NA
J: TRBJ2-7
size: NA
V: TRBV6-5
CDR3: CASSYSGRSTYEQYF
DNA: TGTGCCAGCAGTTACTCGGGTAGGTCCACCTACGAGCAGTACTTC